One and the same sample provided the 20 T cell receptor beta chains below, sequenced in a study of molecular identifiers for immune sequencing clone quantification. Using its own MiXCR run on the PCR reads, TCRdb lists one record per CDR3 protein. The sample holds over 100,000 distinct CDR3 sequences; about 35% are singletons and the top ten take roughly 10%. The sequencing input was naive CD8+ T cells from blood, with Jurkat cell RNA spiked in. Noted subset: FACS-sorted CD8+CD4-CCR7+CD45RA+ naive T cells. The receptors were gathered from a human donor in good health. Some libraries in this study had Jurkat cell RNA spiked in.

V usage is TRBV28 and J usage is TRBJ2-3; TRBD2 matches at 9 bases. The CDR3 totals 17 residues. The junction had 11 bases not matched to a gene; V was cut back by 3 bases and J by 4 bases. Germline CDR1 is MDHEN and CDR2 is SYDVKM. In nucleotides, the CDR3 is TGTGCCAGCAGTTTTGACCCGGGACTAGCCAAATCAGATACGCAGTATTTT. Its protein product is CASSFDPGLAKSDTQYF.

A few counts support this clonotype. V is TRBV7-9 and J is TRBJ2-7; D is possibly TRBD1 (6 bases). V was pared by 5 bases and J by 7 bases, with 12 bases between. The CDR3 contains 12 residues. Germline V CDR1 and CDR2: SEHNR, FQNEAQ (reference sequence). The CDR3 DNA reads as TGTGCCAGCAGCCCAGGGGTTGGGGAGCAGTACTTC. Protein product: CASSPGVGEQYF.

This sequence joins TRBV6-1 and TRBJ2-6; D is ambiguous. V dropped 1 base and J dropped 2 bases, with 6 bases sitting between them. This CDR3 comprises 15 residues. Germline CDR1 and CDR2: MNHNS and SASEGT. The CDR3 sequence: CASSEGATGANVLTF. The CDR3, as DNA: TGTGCCAGCAGTGAAGGGGCCACTGGGGCCAACGTCCTGACTTTC.

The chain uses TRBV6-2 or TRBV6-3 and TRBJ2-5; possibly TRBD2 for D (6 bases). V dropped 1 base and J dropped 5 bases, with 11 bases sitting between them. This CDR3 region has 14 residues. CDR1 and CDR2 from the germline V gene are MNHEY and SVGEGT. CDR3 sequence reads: CASSYFGGRETQYF. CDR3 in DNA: TGTGCCAGCAGTTACTTTGGAGGGCGGGAGACCCAGTACTTC.

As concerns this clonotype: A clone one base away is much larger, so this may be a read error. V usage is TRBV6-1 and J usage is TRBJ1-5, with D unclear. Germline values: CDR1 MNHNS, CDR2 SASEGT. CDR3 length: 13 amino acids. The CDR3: CASTDAPNLPQHF. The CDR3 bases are TGTGCCAGCACTGACGCCCCAAATCTGCCCCAGCATTTT.

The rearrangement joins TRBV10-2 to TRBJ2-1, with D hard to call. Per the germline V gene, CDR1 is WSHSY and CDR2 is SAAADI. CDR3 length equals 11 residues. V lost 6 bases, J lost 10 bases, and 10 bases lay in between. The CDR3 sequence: CASRIKTEQFF. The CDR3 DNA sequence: TGCGCCAGCAGAATCAAGACCGAGCAGTTCTTC.

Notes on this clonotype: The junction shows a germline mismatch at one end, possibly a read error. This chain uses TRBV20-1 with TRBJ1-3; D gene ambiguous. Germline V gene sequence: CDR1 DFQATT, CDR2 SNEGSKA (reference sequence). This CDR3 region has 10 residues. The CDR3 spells CSASGNTLYF. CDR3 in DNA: TGCAGTGCTAGTGGTAACACCTTATATTTT.

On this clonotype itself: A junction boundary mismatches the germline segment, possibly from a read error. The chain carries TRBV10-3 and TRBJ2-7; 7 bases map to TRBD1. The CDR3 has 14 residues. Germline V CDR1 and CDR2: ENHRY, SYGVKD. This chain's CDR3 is CAFRSPGQSYEQYF. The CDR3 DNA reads TGTGCCTTCAGGAGCCCGGGACAGTCCTACGAGCAGTACTTC.

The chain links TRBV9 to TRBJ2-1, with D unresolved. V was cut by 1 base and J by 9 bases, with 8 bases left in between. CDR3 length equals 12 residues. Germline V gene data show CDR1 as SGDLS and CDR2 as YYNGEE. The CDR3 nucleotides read TGTGCCAGCAGCGTAAACGGCGGTGAGCAGTTCTTC. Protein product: CASSVNGGEQFF.

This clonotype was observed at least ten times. CDR3 sequence reads: CASSFVRSSNQPQHF. The CDR3 nucleotides are TGTGCCAGCAGTTTCGTCAGGTCTAGCAATCAGCCCCAGCATTTT. The V call is TRBV28, the J call TRBJ1-5; D is uncertain. Looked up from germline, CDR1 is MDHEN and CDR2 is SYDVKM. Between the trimmed V and J ends, which lost 3 bases and 0 bases, there was a span of 9 bases. The CDR3 covers 15 residues.

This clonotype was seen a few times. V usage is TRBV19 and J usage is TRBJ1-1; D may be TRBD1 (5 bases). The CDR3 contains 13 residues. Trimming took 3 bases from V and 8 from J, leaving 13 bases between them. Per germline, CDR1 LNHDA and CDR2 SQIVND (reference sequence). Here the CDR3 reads CASSIGTANEAFF. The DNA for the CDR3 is TGTGCCAGTAGTATTGGGACCGCCAACGAAGCTTTCTTT.

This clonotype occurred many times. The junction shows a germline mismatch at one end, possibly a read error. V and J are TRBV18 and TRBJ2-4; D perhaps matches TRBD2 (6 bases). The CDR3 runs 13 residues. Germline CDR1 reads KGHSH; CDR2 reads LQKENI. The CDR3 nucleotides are TGTGCCAGCTCACCAACGGGCCGGGACTTGAGTCAATTC. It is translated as CASSPTGRDLSQF. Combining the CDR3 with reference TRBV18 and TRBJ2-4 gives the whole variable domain NAGVMQNPRHLVRRRGQEARLRCSPMKGHSHVYWYRQLPEEGLKFMVYLQKENIIDESGMPKERFSAEFPKEGPSILRIQQVVRGDSAAYFCASSPTGRDLSQFGAGTRLSVL.

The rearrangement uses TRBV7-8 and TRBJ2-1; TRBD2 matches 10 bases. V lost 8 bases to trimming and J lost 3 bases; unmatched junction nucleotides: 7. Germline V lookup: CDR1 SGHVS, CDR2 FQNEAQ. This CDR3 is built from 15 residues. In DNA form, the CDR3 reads TGTGCCAGCGGGTCCGGGACTAGCGACTACAATGAGCAGTTCTTC. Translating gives CASGSGTSDYNEQFF. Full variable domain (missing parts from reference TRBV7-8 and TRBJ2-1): GAGVSQSPRYKVAKRGQDVALRCDPISGHVSLFWYQQALGQGPEFLTYFQNEAQLDKSGLPSDRFFAERPEGSVSTLKIQRTQQEDSAVYLCASGSGTSDYNEQFFGPGTRLTVL.

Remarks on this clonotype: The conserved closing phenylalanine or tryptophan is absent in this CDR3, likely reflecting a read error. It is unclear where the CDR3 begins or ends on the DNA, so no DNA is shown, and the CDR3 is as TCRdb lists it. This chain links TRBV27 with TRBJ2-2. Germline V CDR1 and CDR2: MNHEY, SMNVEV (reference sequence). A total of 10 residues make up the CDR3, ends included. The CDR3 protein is CASAAGELYI.

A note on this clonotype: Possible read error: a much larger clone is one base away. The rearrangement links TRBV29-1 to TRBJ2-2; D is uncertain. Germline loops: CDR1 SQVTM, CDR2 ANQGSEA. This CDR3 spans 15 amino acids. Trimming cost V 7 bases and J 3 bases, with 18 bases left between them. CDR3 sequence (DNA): TGCAGCGCTTGGGTCCCGCCGGCGGACACCGGGGAGCTGTTTTTT. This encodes CSAWVPPADTGELFF.

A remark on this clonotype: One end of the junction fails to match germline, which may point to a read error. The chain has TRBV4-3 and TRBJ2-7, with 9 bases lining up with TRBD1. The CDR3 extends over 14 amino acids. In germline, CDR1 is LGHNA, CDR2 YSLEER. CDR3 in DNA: TGCGCCAGCAGCCAGGACAGGGGTATAGTCGAGCAGTGCTTC. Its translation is CASSQDRGIVEQCF.

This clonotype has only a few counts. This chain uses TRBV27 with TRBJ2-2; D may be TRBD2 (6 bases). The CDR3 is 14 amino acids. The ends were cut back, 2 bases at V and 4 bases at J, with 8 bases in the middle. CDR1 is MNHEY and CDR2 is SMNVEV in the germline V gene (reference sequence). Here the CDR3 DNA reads TGTGCCAGCAGTTTAATAGCGGTCACCGGGGAGCTGTTTTTT. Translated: CASSLIAVTGELFF.

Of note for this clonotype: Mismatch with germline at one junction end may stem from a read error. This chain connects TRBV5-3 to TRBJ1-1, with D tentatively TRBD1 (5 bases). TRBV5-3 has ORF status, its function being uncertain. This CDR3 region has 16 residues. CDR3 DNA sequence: TGTGCCAGCAGCTTGGGGATCAGGGTTGGGACCTCTGAAGCTATCTTT. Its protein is CASSLGIRVGTSEAIF.

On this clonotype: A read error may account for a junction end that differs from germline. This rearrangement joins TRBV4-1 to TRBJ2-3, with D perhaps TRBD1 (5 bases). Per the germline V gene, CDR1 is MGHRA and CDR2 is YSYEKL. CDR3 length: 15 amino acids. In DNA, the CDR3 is TGCGCCAGCTCCCTAAGCCCAGGGATGACAGCTACGCAGTATTTT. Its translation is CASSLSPGMTATQYF.

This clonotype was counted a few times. CDR3 coding DNA: TGTGCCAGCAGCCAAGATTTGGCGGAAGAGACCCAGTACTTC. Translated: CASSQDLAEETQYF. V is TRBV3-1 and J is TRBJ2-5; no clear D gene. The CDR3 spans 14 residues. The V end was cut by 0 bases, the J end by 3 bases, with 8 bases between. Per the germline V gene, CDR1 is LGHDT and CDR2 is YNNKEL (reference sequence).